One sample yielded the 23 T cell receptor beta chains listed below, sequenced in a study of blood T cell repertoires in COVID-19. TCRdb's table, derived via immunoSEQ multiplex PCR, lists solely in-frame clones and lacks some. In the table there are under 110,000 clones, 85% of which are singletons. The sample comprised peripheral blood. These receptors were obtained from a woman in her sixties or seventies with active or convalescent COVID-19.

This clone has just a few counts. The V gene is TRBV11-3, the J gene TRBJ1-1; no firm D call. CDR1 is SGHNT and CDR2 is YENEEA in the germline V gene. The CDR3 totals 14 residues. V was cut by 0 bases and J by 0 bases, with 5 bases left in between. The CDR3 nucleotides are TGTGCCAGCAGCTTAGACGGGTTGAACACTGAAGCTTTCTTT. It yields the protein CASSLDGLNTEAFF.

This chain uses TRBV30 with TRBJ2-1, with TRBD2 matching over 7 bases. The V and J ends lost 4 bases and 1 base, in that order; junction bases with no gene match: 22. The CDR3 runs to 20 residues. Per the germline V gene, CDR1 is GTSNPN and CDR2 is SVGIG (reference sequence). The CDR3 is CAWTKTRPGGSGLSYNEQFF. The CDR3 DNA sequence: TGTGCCTGGACCAAAACCCGCCCGGGCGGGAGTGGTCTATCCTACAATGAGCAGTTCTTC.

This chain links TRBV7-2 with TRBJ1-6; 7 positions agree with TRBD1. The CDR3 has 15 amino acids. The germline gives CDR1 SGHTA, CDR2 FQGNSA. After removal of 1 base from V and 7 bases from J, the junction contained 4 bases not matched to a gene. The CDR3 region is CASSLGGTENSPLHF. Here the CDR3 DNA reads TGTGCCAGCAGCTTAGGGGGGACAGAGAATTCACCCCTCCACTTT.

The gene calls are TRBV6-1 and TRBJ1-1; D gene ambiguous. V gave up 0 bases and J gave up 6 bases, with 11 bases separating them. From germline, CDR1 is MNHNS and CDR2 SASEGT. This CDR3 is built from 14 residues. CDR3 nucleotide sequence: TGTGCCAGCAGTGAAGCGATTAACAGACCTGAAGCTTTCTTT. This gives the protein CASSEAINRPEAFF.

This chain uses TRBV28 with TRBJ2-7; 12 bases align to TRBD2. Trimming took 6 bases from V and 0 from J; bases not matched to a gene: 3. CDR3 length equals 15 residues. Germline CDR1 and CDR2: MDHEN and SYDVKM. The DNA of the CDR3 is TGTGCCAGCAGGCGGACTAGCGGGATCTCCTACGAGCAGTACTTC. This sequence encodes CASRRTSGISYEQYF.

This clone came up a few times. The chain joins TRBV7-3 to TRBJ1-1; D ambiguous. The CDR3 covers 13 residues. Germline CDR1 SGHTA, CDR2 FQGTGA. The V end was cut by 5 bases, the J end by 0 bases, with 7 bases between. The DNA of the CDR3 is TGTGCCAGCAGCCTCAGGATGAACACTGAAGCTTTCTTT. Amino acid sequence: CASSLRMNTEAFF.

The V and J genes are TRBV5-1 and TRBJ2-3, with unresolved D. CDR3 length: 13 amino acids. Trimming pared 1 base from V and 1 base from J, leaving 4 bases between. Per the germline V gene, CDR1 is SGHRS and CDR2 is YFSETQ. Written as DNA, the CDR3 is TGCGCCAGCAGCTTGAGCCGCACAGATACGCAGTATTTT. It translates to CASSLSRTDTQYF. The full variable domain, rest sourced from reference TRBV5-1 and TRBJ2-3, is KAGVTQTPRYLIKTRGQQVTLSCSPISGHRSVSWYQQTPGQGLQFLFEYFSETQRNKGNFPGRFSGRQFSNSRSEMNVSTLELGDSALYLCASSLSRTDTQYFGPGTRLTVL.

The J gene is TRBJ2-7, the V gene TRBV7-2; D might be TRBD2 (5 bases). The CDR3 loop spans 12 amino acids. CDR1 is SGHTA and CDR2 is FQGNSA in the germline V gene. V lost 5 bases and J 0 bases, leaving 5 bases between the germline ends. Written as DNA, the CDR3 is TGTGCCAGCAGCGGGAGCTCCTACGAGCAGTACTTC. This codes for CASSGSSYEQYF.

The chain carries TRBV19 and TRBJ2-2, with unresolved D. V gave up 3 bases and J gave up 3 bases, with 8 bases separating them. Looked up from germline, CDR1 is LNHDA and CDR2 is SQIVND (reference sequence). This CDR3 spans 14 amino acids. CDR3 sequence (DNA): TGTGCCAGTAGTATTCAGGTTCACACCGGGGAGCTGTTTTTT. This sequence encodes CASSIQVHTGELFF.

CDR3 nucleotides: TGTGCCAGCAGCTCCGACCAGGGGGTAAACTATGGCTACACCTTC. This gives the protein CASSSDQGVNYGYTF. The chain has TRBV7-2 and TRBJ1-2, with 7 bases identical to TRBD1. Germline V gives CDR1 SGHTA, CDR2 FQGNSA. V lost 4 bases to trimming and J lost 2 bases; unmatched junction nucleotides: 7. The CDR3 sequence is 15 residues long.

The rearrangement joins TRBV24-1 to TRBJ1-5; the match to TRBD1 covers 7 bases. Germline V gives CDR1 KGHDR, CDR2 SFDVKD. CDR3 length equals 14 residues. The V and J ends lost 7 bases and 2 bases, in that order; junction bases with no gene match: 4. CDR3 protein: CATSLTGRNQPQHF. The CDR3 coding sequence is TGTGCCACCAGCTTGACAGGGCGCAATCAGCCCCAGCATTTT.

The V and J genes are TRBV28 and TRBJ1-6, with a tentative D call TRBD1 (5 bases). Per germline, CDR1 MDHEN and CDR2 SYDVKM. Trimming cost V 7 bases and J 5 bases, with 24 bases left between them. The CDR3 loop spans 18 amino acids. CDR3 region: CASIPRPGRVGNNSPLHF. CDR3 bases: TGTGCCAGCATCCCACGGCCGGGCAGGGTGGGTAATAATTCACCCCTCCACTTT.

This clone appeared once. This sequence joins TRBV7-2 and TRBJ2-1; TRBD2 matches 8 bases. CDR3 length: 13 amino acids. Germline V gene data show CDR1 as SGHTA and CDR2 as FQGNSA. Trimming at V came to 4 bases and at J to 9 bases, leaving 5 bases not matched to a gene. CDR3 sequence: CASSSGGASEQFF. CDR3 nucleotide sequence: TGTGCCAGCAGCTCCGGGGGGGCGAGTGAGCAGTTCTTC.

The rearrangement links TRBV27 to TRBJ2-1, with D perhaps TRBD2 (5 bases). The CDR3 length is 12 residues. Germline CDR1 MNHEY, CDR2 SMNVEV (reference sequence). Trimming left V 6 bases short and J 9 bases short, with 12 bases between. The CDR3 sequence: CASSPIRGEQFF. The CDR3 DNA is TGTGCCAGCAGCCCCATACGGGGTGAGCAGTTCTTC.

On this clone itself: A junction boundary mismatches the germline segment, possibly from a read error. The rearrangement uses TRBV7-2 and TRBJ2-3, with a weak D call TRBD2 (6 bases). CDR3 length: 14 residues. The germline gives CDR1 SGHTA, CDR2 FQGNSA. In nucleotides, the CDR3 is TGTGCCAGCAGCTTAGGGGCCTCGAGACTAGGAGAAGATTTT. The encoded protein is CASSLGASRLGEDF.

This clone has more than one count but fewer than ten. The rearrangement uses TRBV29-1 and TRBJ1-4, with a possible D match to TRBD1 (6 bases). Germline lookup yields CDR1 SQVTM and CDR2 ANQGSEA. V dropped 3 bases and J dropped 3 bases, with 11 bases sitting between them. CDR3 length: 14 residues. The CDR3 DNA reads as TGCAGCGTTGAGGAGACAGGTTCTAATGAAAAACTGTTTTTT. Amino acids: CSVEETGSNEKLFF.

Written as DNA, the CDR3 is TGTGCCAGCAGCCCTCGTAGGCGGGGGGACAATGAGCAGTTCTTC. It translates to CASSPRRRGDNEQFF. The V call is TRBV7-3, the J call TRBJ2-1; 8 bases map to TRBD2. V lost 5 bases and J lost 5; bases outside the gene matches: 8. CDR1 and CDR2 (germline): SGHTA, FQGTGA. The CDR3 is made up of 15 amino acids.

The chain joins TRBV18 to TRBJ2-3, with 8 bases that match TRBD2. V was pared by 2 bases and J by 11 bases, with 15 bases of the junction left unmatched. Germline V CDR1 and CDR2: KGHSH, LQKENI. The CDR3 loop spans 16 amino acids. CDR3 amino acids: CASSPTDGGALLGQYF. The DNA for the CDR3 is TGTGCCAGCTCACCAACCGACGGGGGGGCCTTGTTAGGGCAGTATTTT.

CDR3 in amino acids: CASGYRGPNEKLFF. In DNA, the CDR3 is TGTGCCAGCGGATACAGGGGACCTAATGAAAAACTGTTTTTT. The chain has TRBV6-4 and TRBJ1-4, with 7 bases aligning to TRBD1. This CDR3 is 14 amino acids long. Unmatched junction bases numbered 6, after V lost 8 bases and J lost 3 bases. CDR1 is MRHNA and CDR2 is SNTAGT in the germline V gene.

The chain carries TRBV7-2 and TRBJ2-7, with 8 bases that match TRBD1. CDR1 is SGHTA and CDR2 is FQGNSA in the germline V gene. J gave up 5 bases and V 2 bases, and 11 bases lay outside the gene matches. The CDR3 sequence is 16 residues long. The CDR3 DNA sequence: TGTGCCAGCAGCTTACAGGGGGCAGGCTCTCCCGACGAGCAGTACTTC. It specifies CASSLQGAGSPDEQYF.

The chain couples TRBV10-3 to TRBJ2-1; the match to TRBD2 covers 9 bases. J lost 3 bases, V lost 6 bases, and 3 bases had no gene match. Germline CDR1 and CDR2: ENHRY and SYGVKD. The CDR3 loop spans 14 amino acids. This CDR3 reads CAIRVTSGYNEQFF. The DNA for the CDR3 is TGTGCCATCAGGGTGACTAGCGGCTACAATGAGCAGTTCTTC.

J is TRBJ2-2 and V is TRBV2, with a weak D call TRBD1 (6 bases). CDR1 and CDR2 (germline): SNHLY, FYNNEI. The CDR3 is 14 residues long. Trimming took off 5 bases at V and 6 bases at J, with 13 bases between the two ends. The CDR3 nucleotides are TGTGCCAGCAGTCCGCAGGGGAGCGCCGGGGAGCTGTTTTTT. Translated: CASSPQGSAGELFF.

The chain is built from TRBV5-1 and TRBJ1-1; 8 bases fit TRBD1. The V and J ends lost 4 bases and 1 base, in that order; junction bases with no gene match: 3. This CDR3 has 14 amino acids. The germline V gene encodes CDR1 SGHRS and CDR2 YFSETQ. Here the CDR3 reads CASSPDRGNTEAFF. Written as DNA, the CDR3 is TGCGCCAGCAGCCCTGACAGGGGGAACACTGAAGCTTTCTTT.